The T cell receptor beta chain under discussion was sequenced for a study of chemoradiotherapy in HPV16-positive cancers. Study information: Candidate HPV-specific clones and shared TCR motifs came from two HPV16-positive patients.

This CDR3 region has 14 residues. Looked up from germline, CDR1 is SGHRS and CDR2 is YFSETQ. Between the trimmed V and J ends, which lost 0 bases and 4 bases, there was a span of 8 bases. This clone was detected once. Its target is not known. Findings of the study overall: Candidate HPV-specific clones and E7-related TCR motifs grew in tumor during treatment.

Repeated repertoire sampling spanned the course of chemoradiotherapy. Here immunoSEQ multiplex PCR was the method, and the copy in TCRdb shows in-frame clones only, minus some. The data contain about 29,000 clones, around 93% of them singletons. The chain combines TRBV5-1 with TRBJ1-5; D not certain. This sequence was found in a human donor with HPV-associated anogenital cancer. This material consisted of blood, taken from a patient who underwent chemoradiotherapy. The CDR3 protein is CASSLDEGNQPQHF. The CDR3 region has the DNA TGCGCCAGCAGCTTGGATGAAGGAAATCAGCCCCAGCATTTT.